The 15 T cell receptor beta chains below were found in one sample sequenced in a study of memory CD4+ T cells and cytomegalovirus serostatus. Sequenced by immunoSEQ multiplex PCR; TCRdb stores in-frame clones only, minus some. Seen here are fewer than 90,000 clones, approximately 78% observed once, and the top ten hold 2% to 3%. The sort gate was single viable CD3+CD4+CD8-CD45RO+ cells for memory CD4+ T cells. Specimen: memory CD4+ T cells from blood. These receptors all come from an adult in good health and CMV-seropositive.

This CDR3 is CASSPQGANTEAFF. The CDR3 nucleotides are TGTGCCAGCAGCCCCCAGGGGGCGAACACTGAAGCTTTCTTT. The chain employs TRBV5-5 and TRBJ1-1, with TRBD1 identical over 8 bases. Per the germline V gene, CDR1 is SGHKS and CDR2 is YYEKEE (reference sequence). V was clipped by 4 bases and J by 1 base; unmatched bases: 3. The CDR3 is made up of 14 amino acids.

J is TRBJ1-1 and V is TRBV13; D is perhaps TRBD1 (6 bases). V lost 3 bases, J lost 2 bases, and 10 bases lay in between. CDR3 length equals 14 residues. Germline V gene sequence: CDR1 PRHDT, CDR2 FYEKMQ (reference sequence). CDR3 bases: TGTGCCAGCAGCTTGACAGGACTAAACACTGAAGCTTTCTTT. Translating gives CASSLTGLNTEAFF.

The genes are TRBV19 and TRBJ2-2, with no clear D. The V gene lost 7 bases and the J gene lost 7 bases, with 13 bases spanning the gap. The CDR3 totals 13 residues. Germline lookup yields CDR1 LNHDA and CDR2 SQIVND (reference sequence). As DNA, the CDR3 is TGTGCCAGTAAGCAAGTTCCGGTCGGGGAGCTGTTTTTT. It codes for CASKQVPVGELFF.

This chain links TRBV4-1 with TRBJ2-7; D is undetermined. The CDR3 extends over 14 amino acids. The V gene's germline CDR1 is MGHRA and CDR2 YSYEKL. The germline V and J ends were trimmed by 10 bases and 0 bases, with 16 bases remaining between them. CDR3 region: CANDNFYCSYEQYV. In nucleotides, the CDR3 is TGCGCCAACGACAACTTTTACTGCTCCTACGAGCAGTACGTC.

The gene calls are TRBV6-5 and TRBJ1-3; no definite D call. The V end was cut by 8 bases, the J end by 0 bases, with 8 bases between. CDR3 length: 13 residues. Germline CDR1 is MNHEY and CDR2 is SVGAGI. The CDR3 protein is CASRRGSGNTIYF. The CDR3 DNA sequence: TGTGCCAGCCGCCGGGGCTCTGGAAACACCATATATTTT.

This clone is labeled medium-sized. V gene TRBV5-1 combines with J gene TRBJ2-5, with 9 bases that match TRBD2. Per germline, CDR1 SGHRS and CDR2 YFSETQ. The CDR3 is made up of 17 amino acids. V trimming: 0 bases; J trimming: 4 bases; junction bases outside the gene matches: 10. This CDR3 reads CASSLAGSGGQGETQYF. CDR3 in DNA: TGCGCCAGCAGCTTGGCTGGTAGCGGGGGCCAGGGAGAGACCCAGTACTTC.

This clone was counted a few times. The chain has TRBV21-1 and TRBJ2-1. TRBV21-1 is tagged as a pseudogene. The CDR3 is made up of 13 amino acids. Here the CDR3 DNA reads TGTGCCAGCAGCCCCCTGGTTCACAATGAGCAGTTCTTC. Translation gives CASSPLVHNEQFF.

This clone was recorded only once. This chain joins TRBV5-1 and TRBJ2-2; 12 bases fit TRBD2. The CDR3 length is 17 residues. The V segment lost 5 bases and the J segment 0 bases; nucleotides outside the gene matches: 5. The germline CDR1 and CDR2 sequences are SGHRS and YFSETQ. In DNA form, the CDR3 reads TGCGCCAGCAGTGGGCTAGCGGGAGGGTCGAACACCGGGGAGCTGTTTTTT. This gives the protein CASSGLAGGSNTGELFF.

By frequency in the sample, this clone is medium-sized. Other DNA sequences in this specimen translate into the identical CDR3. V and J are TRBV30 and TRBJ1-5, with D possibly matching TRBD1 (5 bases). V was clipped by 0 bases and J by 5 bases, with 17 bases between them. The CDR3 consists of 16 residues. Germline assignment: CDR1 GTSNPN and CDR2 SVGIG (reference sequence). CDR3 region: CAWSVPGPGGDQPQHF. The DNA of the CDR3 is TGTGCCTGGAGTGTACCGGGGCCAGGAGGGGATCAGCCCCAGCATTTT.

The rearrangement joins TRBV2 to TRBJ1-6; TRBD1 matches at 8 bases. This CDR3 comprises 13 residues. Germline loops: CDR1 SNHLY, CDR2 FYNNEI. Trimming removed 6 bases from V and 9 bases from J; junction bases left unmatched: 4. In nucleotides, the CDR3 is TGTGCCAGCAGGACAGGGGTTGGTTCACCCCTCCACTTT. Protein: CASRTGVGSPLHF.

The chain recombines TRBV28 with TRBJ2-1; unclear D gene. CDR3 length equals 15 residues. V lost 4 bases and J lost 4, with 14 bases in between. CDR1 and CDR2 from the germline V gene are MDHEN and SYDVKM. The CDR3 loop is CASSSPTTRYNEQFF. The CDR3 DNA reads as TGTGCCAGCAGTTCCCCCACCACGCGGTACAATGAGCAGTTCTTC.

This chain uses TRBV7-9 with TRBJ2-7; 7 bases are a match to TRBD2. CDR3 size: 15 residues. Germline V gene lookup returns CDR1 SEHNR and CDR2 FQNEAQ (reference sequence). The junction had 9 bases not matched to a gene; V was cut back by 0 bases and J by 7 bases. The CDR3 DNA reads as TGTGCCAGCAGCTTAGCGCTTGGGAGGGCCAGGGAGCAGTACGTC. Amino acids: CASSLALGRAREQYV.

V is TRBV19 and J is TRBJ1-3; TRBD1 agrees at 8 bases. V shed 6 bases and J 4 bases; nucleotides not matched to a gene: 5. The germline gives CDR1 LNHDA, CDR2 SQIVND (reference sequence). CDR3 length: 14 residues. CDR3 region: CASRPTGDGNTIYF. CDR3 DNA sequence: TGTGCCAGTAGGCCGACAGGGGACGGAAACACCATATATTTT.

The CDR3 loop reads CASGWAGVVGELFF. As DNA, the CDR3 is TGTGCCAGCGGGTGGGCAGGGGTAGTCGGGGAGCTGTTTTTT. J is TRBJ2-2 and V is TRBV2, with a weak D call TRBD1 (6 bases). The ends were cut back, 8 bases at V and 7 bases at J, with 17 bases in the middle. In germline, CDR1 is SNHLY, CDR2 FYNNEI. CDR3 length: 14 residues.

CDR3 sequence: CSVVRIVNTEAFF. The CDR3 DNA follows: TGCAGCGTTGTACGGATCGTGAACACTGAAGCTTTCTTT. This chain uses TRBV29-1 with TRBJ1-1; D not resolved. CDR3 length: 13 amino acids. Germline V lookup: CDR1 SQVTM, CDR2 ANQGSEA. V was pared by 4 bases and J by 0 bases, with 9 bases between.